Described below is a single T cell receptor beta chain sequence and its context. What it binds is not known. This specimen comes from a study of blood T cells in healthy people across ages. Broader study findings: TCR beta diversity correlated strongly with naive T cell percentage. Older individuals had lower TCR beta diversity per million T cells (the decline was roughly linear).

The CDR3 sequence is 15 residues long. Germline loops: CDR1 GTSNPN, CDR2 SVGIG (reference sequence). Trimming took 0 bases from V and 0 from J; bases not matched to a gene: 5. Next came a second PCR, run for 7 to 11 cycles, which used a sample-barcoded 5' primer along with a J-beta primer mix. Each cDNA molecule received a tag from a template-switch adaptor that had 12 random nucleotides. Using its own MiXCR run on the 5' RACE reads, TCRdb lists one record per CDR3 protein. The sample includes 800,000 to 950,000 distinct CDR3 sequences, 29% of them seen just once. This sample was shared with a second study, whose subject was T cells of mothers and their children. That publication notes: Donors comprised three healthy Caucasian mothers plus their six children.

Sequenced material: blood. The TCR originated in a woman in her thirties or forties in good health. The gene calls are TRBV30 and TRBJ2-7, with 7 bases that match TRBD2. The CDR3 here is CAWSVLGGTSYEQYF. CDR3 coding DNA: TGTGCCTGGAGTGTTCTCGGGGGGACCTCCTACGAGCAGTACTTC.